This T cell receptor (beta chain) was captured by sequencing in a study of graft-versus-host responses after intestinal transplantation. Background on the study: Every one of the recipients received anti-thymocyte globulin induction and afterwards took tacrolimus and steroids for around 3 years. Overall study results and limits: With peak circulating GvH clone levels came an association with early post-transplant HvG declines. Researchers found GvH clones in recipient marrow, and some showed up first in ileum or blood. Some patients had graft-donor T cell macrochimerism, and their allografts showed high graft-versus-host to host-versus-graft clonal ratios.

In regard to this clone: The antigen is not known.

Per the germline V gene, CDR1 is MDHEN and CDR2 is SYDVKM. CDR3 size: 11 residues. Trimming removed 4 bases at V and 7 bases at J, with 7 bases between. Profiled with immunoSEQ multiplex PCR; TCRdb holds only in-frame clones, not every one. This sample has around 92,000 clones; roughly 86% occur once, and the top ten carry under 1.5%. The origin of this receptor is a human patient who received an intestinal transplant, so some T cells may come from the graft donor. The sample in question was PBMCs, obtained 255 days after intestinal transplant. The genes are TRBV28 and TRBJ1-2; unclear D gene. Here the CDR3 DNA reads TGTGCCAGCAGTTCCGGCGCTGGCTACACCTTC. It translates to CASSSGAGYTF.